This TCR beta chain was sequenced for a study of T cells in Graves' hyperthyroidism and ophthalmopathy. Disease duration was under 3 months in the ophthalmopathy patients, who also had a Clinical Activity Score of at least 3 and a NOSPECS grade of at least 4. Diagnoses were established using clinical symptoms, serum thyroxine and TRAb, thyroid ultrasound and orbital computed tomography. This CDR3 region has 13 residues. CDR1 and CDR2 from the germline V gene are DFQATT and SNEGSKA (reference sequence). From RNA transcripts, TCR beta CDR3 regions were amplified. The HTBI set primed first-round TCR CDR3 RT-PCR. Using its own MiXCR run on the multiplex PCR reads, TCRdb lists one record per CDR3 protein. The sample includes around 540,000 distinct CDR3 sequences, about 16% of them seen just once. This clonotype has a count of ten or more. At one boundary the junction diverges from the germline segment, which might be a read error.

V gene TRBV20-1 combines with J gene TRBJ2-7; D is unclear. The source of this sequence is a woman in her thirties with Graves' ophthalmopathy. The sample taken for sequencing was blood. Written as DNA, the CDR3 is TGCAGTGCTGGAGAGACGGACTCCTACGAGCAGTACTTC. Amino acid sequence: CSAGETDSYEQYF.